A single sample is the source of the 12 T cell receptor beta chains below, sequenced in a study of blood T cell repertoires in COVID-19. The data were produced by immunoSEQ multiplex PCR, yet TCRdb's version contains in-frame clones alone and is incomplete. The sample carries roughly 54,000 clones, approximately 90% recorded once. The sample was peripheral blood. These receptors originate from a woman aged 60-70 years with COVID-19, enrolled during active disease.

V gene TRBV18 combines with J gene TRBJ2-5; 9 nucleotides align to TRBD1. The CDR3 covers 18 residues. The junction had 13 bases not matched to a gene; V was cut back by 2 bases and J by 3 bases. Germline V gene data show CDR1 as KGHSH and CDR2 as LQKENI. The CDR3 DNA is TGTGCCAGCTCACCATATCGTCTAAGGGACAGGGATAAAGAGACCCAGTACTTC. It specifies CASSPYRLRDRDKETQYF.

The sample holds a few counts of this clone. The chain is built from TRBV19 and TRBJ2-5; D perhaps matches TRBD1 (6 bases). V was pared by 10 bases and J by 5 bases, with 14 bases between. Per the germline V gene, CDR1 is LNHDA and CDR2 is SQIVND (reference sequence). The CDR3 spans 12 residues. CDR3 sequence: CATRDNGETQYF. In DNA form, the CDR3 reads TGTGCCACTAGGGACAACGGGGAGACCCAGTACTTC.

This chain links TRBV4-1 with TRBJ1-4; D not resolved. The CDR3 is 12 amino acids. The V end lost 1 base, the J end lost 10 bases, and 7 bases lay between the germline ends. Germline CDR1 and CDR2: MGHRA and YSYEKL. CDR3 nucleotides: TGCGCCAGCAGCCAAGTAGGCGGAAAACTGTTTTTT. It yields the protein CASSQVGGKLFF.

The gene calls are TRBV15 and TRBJ1-6; 9 nucleotides align to TRBD1. The CDR3 spans 15 residues. Germline V gene data show CDR1 as LNHNV and CDR2 as YYDKDF (reference sequence). The ends lost 3 bases at V and 6 bases at J; junction bases unmatched: 3. Here the CDR3 reads CATSRKGQGNSPLHF. Written as DNA, the CDR3 is TGTGCCACCAGCAGGAAGGGACAGGGTAATTCACCCCTCCACTTT.

The rearrangement links TRBV6-4 to TRBJ2-7; unclear D gene. CDR3 size: 9 residues. The germline CDR1 and CDR2 sequences are MRHNA and SNTAGT. Between the trimmed V and J ends, which lost 9 bases and 5 bases, there was a span of 5 bases. DNA for the CDR3: TGTGCCAGACAGAACGAGCAGTACTTC. Translation gives CARQNEQYF.

This clone is a singleton in its sample. J is TRBJ1-4 and V is TRBV7-9; 11 nucleotides align to TRBD1. CDR1 and CDR2 (germline): SEHNR, FQNEAQ (reference sequence). CDR3 length: 15 residues. The junction had 5 bases not matched to a gene; V was cut back by 5 bases and J by 6 bases. The CDR3: CASSPWTGGDEKLFF. CDR3 coding DNA: TGTGCCAGCAGCCCTTGGACAGGGGGCGATGAAAAACTGTTTTTT.

The chain couples TRBV23-1 to TRBJ1-2; no definite D call. TRBV23-1 is given ORF status, its function remaining uncertain. Trimming shortened V by 0 bases and J by 4 bases, and 12 bases separated the two germline ends. The CDR3 extends over 15 amino acids. The CDR3 region is CASSQSPGKSYGYTF. The CDR3 coding sequence is TGCGCCAGCAGTCAATCGCCGGGAAAGTCCTATGGCTACACCTTC.

The chain has TRBV19 and TRBJ2-2; the match to TRBD2 covers 10 bases. Germline-derived CDR1 and CDR2 are LNHDA and SQIVND (reference sequence). This CDR3 is 16 amino acids long. Trimming took 4 bases from V and 5 from J; bases not matched to a gene: 7. CDR3 amino acids: CASSNLAGVETGELFF. The CDR3 DNA sequence: TGTGCCAGTAGTAACCTAGCGGGAGTAGAGACCGGGGAGCTGTTTTTT.

The chain uses TRBV19 and TRBJ2-1, with 9 bases that match TRBD1. V was clipped by 4 bases and J by 7 bases; unmatched bases: 8. The CDR3 spans 15 residues. Germline V lookup: CDR1 LNHDA, CDR2 SQIVND (reference sequence). The CDR3 is CASSTRGDRVNEQFF. The CDR3 DNA reads as TGTGCCAGTAGTACTAGGGGGGACAGGGTAAATGAGCAGTTCTTC.

The V call is TRBV20-1, the J call TRBJ2-2, with 7 bases aligning to TRBD2. The CDR3 loop spans 16 amino acids. CDR1 and CDR2 (germline): DFQATT, SNEGSKA (reference sequence). With 3 bases clipped from V and 1 base from J, the junction kept 8 bases outside the gene matches. The CDR3 DNA sequence: TGCAGTGCTAGTCCCGTGGAGCGGGGGAACACCGGGGAGCTGTTTTTT. This translates into CSASPVERGNTGELFF.

A few counts support this clone. The gene calls are TRBV5-1 and TRBJ2-7; TRBD1 matches 10 bases. V was pared by 5 bases and J by 7 bases, with 12 bases of the junction left unmatched. CDR1 is SGHRS and CDR2 is YFSETQ in the germline V gene. The CDR3 length is 15 residues. The CDR3 loop reads CASRPLPGQGREQYF. The CDR3 DNA is TGCGCCAGCAGACCCCTACCGGGACAGGGGCGTGAGCAGTACTTC. Supplemented by reference TRBV5-1 and TRBJ2-7, the full variable domain reads KAGVTQTPRYLIKTRGQQVTLSCSPISGHRSVSWYQQTPGQGLQFLFEYFSETQRNKGNFPGRFSGRQFSNSRSEMNVSTLELGDSALYLCASRPLPGQGREQYFGPGTRLTVT.

V gene TRBV28 combines with J gene TRBJ1-2, with 10 positions matching TRBD1. CDR3 length: 14 amino acids. J lost 5 bases, V lost 8 bases, and 8 bases had no gene match. Germline assignment: CDR1 MDHEN and CDR2 SYDVKM. CDR3 DNA: TGTGCCAGCCTTCGGACAGGGGGAGGGTATGGCTACACCTTC. It encodes CASLRTGGGYGYTF.